The 21 T cell receptor beta chains below all came from one sample that was sequenced in a study of cytomegalovirus exposure and HLA in healthy donors (dated by TCRdb to about 2017). Libraries were prepared through the immunoSEQ multiplex PCR assay. For the multiplex PCR, a mixture combining 60 forward primers for TCR Vbeta segments and 13 reverse primers for TCR Jbeta segments was used. Held by TCRdb, this immuneACCESS table contains in-frame sequences only and omits some clones. Under half of the omission traces to an unresolved V gene where checked; the cause of the rest is unknown. The sample table holds roughly 100,000 clones, of which roughly 80% were seen once. Of the sample, 6.5% to 7% falls within the top ten clones. Sequenced: PBMCs. These receptors were collected from a man aged 30 to 39 in good health and CMV-seropositive.

The chain links TRBV7-2 to TRBJ2-7; 10 bases match TRBD1. This CDR3 has 15 amino acids. V was pared by 4 bases and J by 7 bases, with 10 bases of the junction left unmatched. The germline gives CDR1 SGHTA, CDR2 FQGNSA. The CDR3 DNA reads as TGTGCCAGCAGCTCGACTTCCGGGACAGGGGTTGAGCAGTACTTC. Encoded protein: CASSSTSGTGVEQYF.

The chain employs TRBV27 and TRBJ1-5, with D unclear. The CDR3 runs to 13 residues. From germline, CDR1 is MNHEY and CDR2 SMNVEV (reference sequence). The germline V and J ends were trimmed by 6 bases and 4 bases, with 10 bases remaining between them. The CDR3 sequence is CASRGGRNQPQHF. The CDR3 DNA sequence: TGTGCCAGCAGAGGCGGAAGAAATCAGCCCCAGCATTTT.

The chain is built from TRBV5-1 and TRBJ1-6; D not resolved. The CDR3 extends over 15 amino acids. Germline CDR1 reads SGHRS; CDR2 reads YFSETQ. Trimming cost V 1 base and J 8 bases, with 13 bases left between them. The CDR3 bases are TGCGCCAGCAGCTTGTACGGGGATTCGGATTCACCCCTCCACTTT. It yields the protein CASSLYGDSDSPLHF.

V is TRBV10-2 and J is TRBJ2-5; 10 nucleotides align to TRBD2. The CDR3 contains 15 residues. Germline V gives CDR1 WSHSY, CDR2 SAAADI. Trimming at V came to 8 bases and at J to 3 bases, leaving 9 bases not matched to a gene. This CDR3 is CASSPGGTSEETQYF. Written as DNA, the CDR3 is TGCGCCAGCTCACCTGGCGGGACTAGCGAAGAGACCCAGTACTTC.

This chain links TRBV10-1 with TRBJ1-1, with 10 nucleotides matching TRBD1. The CDR3 contains 15 residues. The V and J ends lost 6 bases and 1 base, in that order; junction bases with no gene match: 5. CDR1 and CDR2 from the germline V gene are WNHNN and SYGVQD (reference sequence). The CDR3 region is CASSPGQGGNTEAFF. CDR3 sequence (DNA): TGCGCCAGCAGCCCCGGACAGGGGGGGAACACTGAAGCTTTCTTT.

This clone has a single count. The sample carries other DNA sequences with the same CDR3. This chain connects TRBV5-1 to TRBJ1-1; tentatively, D is TRBD1 (5 bases). Germline V gives CDR1 SGHRS, CDR2 YFSETQ. V was clipped by 0 bases and J by 4 bases, with 7 bases between them. CDR3 size: 13 residues. The CDR3 protein is CASSLGGGTEAFF. CDR3 nucleotide sequence: TGCGCCAGCAGCTTGGGGGGGGGCACTGAAGCTTTCTTT. The full variable domain, completed using reference TRBV5-1 and TRBJ1-1, is KAGVTQTPRYLIKTRGQQVTLSCSPISGHRSVSWYQQTPGQGLQFLFEYFSETQRNKGNFPGRFSGRQFSNSRSEMNVSTLELGDSALYLCASSLGGGTEAFFGQGTRLTVV.

V gene TRBV6-1 combines with J gene TRBJ1-1; 8 bases align to TRBD1. After removal of 5 bases from V and 4 bases from J, the junction contained 9 bases not matched to a gene. Germline CDR1 MNHNS, CDR2 SASEGT. The CDR3 consists of 15 residues. The CDR3 here is CASSLLGQAGTEAFF. CDR3 DNA sequence: TGTGCCAGCAGTTTATTGGGACAGGCCGGCACTGAAGCTTTCTTT.

The V and J genes are TRBV29-1 and TRBJ1-4; 7 bases align to TRBD1. Germline V lookup: CDR1 SQVTM, CDR2 ANQGSEA. The CDR3 consists of 12 residues. The V and J ends lost 7 bases and 8 bases, in that order; junction bases with no gene match: 7. This CDR3 is CSAGGGSEKLFF. As DNA, the CDR3 is TGCAGCGCAGGAGGGGGCTCAGAAAAACTGTTTTTT.

This clone was detected a few times. This rearrangement joins TRBV21-1 to TRBJ1-6; the D call TRBD1 from the table was never checked on the DNA. TRBV21-1 is given as a pseudogene. This CDR3 spans 18 amino acids. DNA for the CDR3: TGTGCCAGCAGCAAACCTCCACGCCATGACAGGGGTAATTCACCCCTCCACTTT. Protein: CASSKPPRHDRGNSPLHF.

The CDR3 DNA follows: TGTGCCAGCAGTGAATTGGGGAGTAATTCACCCCTCCACTTT. Translating it yields CASSELGSNSPLHF. The gene calls are TRBV6-1 and TRBJ1-6, with unresolved D. Trimming took 2 bases from V and 6 from J, leaving 8 bases between them. Looked up from germline, CDR1 is MNHNS and CDR2 is SASEGT. This CDR3 spans 14 amino acids.

This clone was observed once. The V gene is TRBV30, the J gene TRBJ2-7; 8 nucleotides line up with TRBD1. CDR1 and CDR2 (germline): GTSNPN, SVGIG (reference sequence). V dropped 4 bases and J dropped 5; count of bases not matched to a gene: 7. The CDR3 is 13 amino acids. The CDR3 protein is CAWTSGGWNEQYF. The CDR3 nucleotides read TGTGCCTGGACGTCAGGGGGCTGGAACGAGCAGTACTTC. The entire variable domain, with the rest obtained from reference TRBV30 and TRBJ2-7, is as follows: SQTIHQWPATLVQPVGSPLSLECTVEGTSNPNLYWYRQAAGRGLQLLFYSVGIGQISSEVPQNLSASRPQDRQFILSSKKLLLSDSGFYLCAWTSGGWNEQYFGPGTRLTVT.

The genes are TRBV5-5 and TRBJ1-5; perhaps TRBD1 as D (6 bases). This CDR3 contains 14 residues. Germline V CDR1 and CDR2: SGHKS, YYEKEE (reference sequence). Trimming took off 1 base at V and 8 bases at J, with 13 bases between the two ends. The chain's CDR3 is CASSLLLEGEPQHF. The CDR3 DNA follows: TGTGCCAGCAGCTTGTTACTTGAGGGGGAGCCCCAGCATTTT. The full variable domain, in which reference TRBV5-5 and TRBJ1-5 provide the parts outside the CDR3, is DAGVTQSPTHLIKTRGQQVTLRCSPISGHKSVSWYQQVLGQGPQFIFQYYEKEERGRGNFPDRFSARQFPNYSSELNVNALLLGDSALYLCASSLLLEGEPQHFGDGTRLSIL.

The chain couples TRBV15 to TRBJ1-2; TRBD1 aligns across 9 bases. The CDR3 covers 16 residues. V was pared by 3 bases and J by 3 bases, with 8 bases of the junction left unmatched. Per germline, CDR1 LNHNV and CDR2 YYDKDF (reference sequence). The CDR3 sequence is CATSRDLQGAYYGYTF. The DNA of the CDR3 is TGTGCCACCAGCAGGGATCTACAGGGGGCTTACTATGGCTACACCTTC.

The gene calls are TRBV29-1 and TRBJ2-2; perhaps TRBD2 as D (6 bases). Trimming took off 6 bases at V and 3 bases at J, with 8 bases between the two ends. Per germline, CDR1 SQVTM and CDR2 ANQGSEA. The CDR3 length is 12 residues. CDR3 nucleotides: TGCAGCGTCCGGAGGGACACCGGGGAGCTGTTTTTT. It specifies CSVRRDTGELFF.

The chain uses TRBV27 and TRBJ2-1, with D possibly TRBD2 on 6 matching bases. Germline V gene data show CDR1 as MNHEY and CDR2 as SMNVEV (reference sequence). The CDR3 has 14 amino acids. The V end lost 4 bases, the J end lost 7 bases, and 14 bases lay between the germline ends. The CDR3 sequence is CASSWGELVNEQFF. CDR3 DNA sequence: TGTGCCAGCAGTTGGGGGGAGCTGGTTAATGAGCAGTTCTTC.

The chain carries TRBV6-1 and TRBJ2-3, with a weak D call TRBD1 (6 bases). The germline CDR1 and CDR2 sequences are MNHNS and SASEGT. The V end was cut by 10 bases, the J end by 6 bases, with 17 bases between. This CDR3 is 13 amino acids long. The CDR3 DNA follows: TGTGCCATTTCGGGGAAGGGGGTTGATACGCAGTATTTT. This sequence encodes CAISGKGVDTQYF.

The genes are TRBV2 and TRBJ2-1, with D possibly TRBD2 on 5 matching bases. Germline assignment: CDR1 SNHLY and CDR2 FYNNEI. The CDR3 runs to 14 residues. The germline V and J ends were trimmed by 4 bases and 0 bases, with 7 bases remaining between them. CDR3 sequence (DNA): TGTGCCAGCAGTGGTCGGGGCTCCTACAATGAGCAGTTCTTC. Its translation is CASSGRGSYNEQFF.

The sample holds one count of this clone. The V call is TRBV11-1, the J call TRBJ2-7; 7 bases are a match to TRBD2. The CDR3 spans 15 residues. CDR1 and CDR2 (germline): SGHAT, FQDESV (reference sequence). The V gene end was trimmed by 1 base and the J gene end by 2 bases; junction bases not matched to a gene: 5. CDR3 region: CASSLVPGTTYEQYF. DNA of the CDR3: TGTGCCAGCAGCTTAGTCCCGGGGACTACCTACGAGCAGTACTTC.

This clone was observed a few times. The V and J genes are TRBV9 and TRBJ1-1; 7 positions match TRBD1. The V and J ends lost 3 bases and 1 base, in that order; junction bases with no gene match: 3. CDR1 and CDR2 from the germline V gene are SGDLS and YYNGEE. The CDR3 runs to 14 residues. This CDR3 reads CASSEGQPNTEAFF. The CDR3, as DNA: TGTGCCAGCAGCGAGGGACAGCCGAACACTGAAGCTTTCTTT.

This sequence joins TRBV25-1 and TRBJ2-5; TRBD1 aligns across 7 bases. The germline V gene encodes CDR1 MGHDK and CDR2 SYGVNS. The V and J ends lost 6 bases and 5 bases, in that order; junction bases with no gene match: 9. This CDR3 region has 14 residues. This CDR3 reads CASSHEGAWETQYF. CDR3 DNA sequence: TGTGCCAGCAGCCACGAGGGGGCGTGGGAGACCCAGTACTTC.

The V and J genes are TRBV4-1 and TRBJ1-5; a weak D match, TRBD1 (6 bases). The CDR3 has 14 residues. The germline V gene encodes CDR1 MGHRA and CDR2 YSYEKL. Trimming stripped 4 bases from V and 6 bases from J, with 13 bases between. CDR3 region: CASSLGQQLQPQHF. The CDR3 DNA reads as TGCGCCAGCAGCCTGGGACAACAACTTCAGCCCCAGCATTTT.